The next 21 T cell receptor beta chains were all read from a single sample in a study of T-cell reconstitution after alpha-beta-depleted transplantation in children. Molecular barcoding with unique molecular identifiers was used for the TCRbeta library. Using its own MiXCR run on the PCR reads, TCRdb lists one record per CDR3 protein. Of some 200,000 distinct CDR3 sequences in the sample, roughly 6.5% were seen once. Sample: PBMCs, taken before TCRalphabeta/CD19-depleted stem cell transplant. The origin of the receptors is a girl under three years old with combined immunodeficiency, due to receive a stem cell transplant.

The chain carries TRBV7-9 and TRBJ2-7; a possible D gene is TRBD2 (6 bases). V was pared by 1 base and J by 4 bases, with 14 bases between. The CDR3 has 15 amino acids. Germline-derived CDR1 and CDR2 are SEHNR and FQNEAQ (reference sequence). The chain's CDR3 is CASSLVTSYDYEQYF. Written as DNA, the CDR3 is TGTGCCAGCAGCTTAGTCACTAGCTATGATTACGAGCAGTACTTC. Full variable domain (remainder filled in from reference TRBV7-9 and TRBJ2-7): DTGVSQNPRHKITKRGQNVTFRCDPISEHNRLYWYRQTLGQGPEFLTYFQNEAQLEKSRLLSDRFSAERPKGSFSTLEIQRTEQGDSAMYLCASSLVTSYDYEQYFGPGTRLTVT.

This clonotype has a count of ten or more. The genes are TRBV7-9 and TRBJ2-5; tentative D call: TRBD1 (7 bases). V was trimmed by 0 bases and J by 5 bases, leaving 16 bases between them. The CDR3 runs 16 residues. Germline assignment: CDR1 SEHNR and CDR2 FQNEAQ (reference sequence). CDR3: CASSLARVQGRETQYF. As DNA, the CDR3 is TGTGCCAGCAGCTTAGCGCGGGTACAGGGGAGGGAGACCCAGTACTTC.

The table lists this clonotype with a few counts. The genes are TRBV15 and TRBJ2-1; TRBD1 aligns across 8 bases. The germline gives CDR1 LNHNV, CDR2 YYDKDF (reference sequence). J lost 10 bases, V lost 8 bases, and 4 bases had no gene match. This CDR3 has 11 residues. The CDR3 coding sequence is TGTGCCACCGCGACAGGGGTCGAGCAGTTCTTC. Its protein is CATATGVEQFF.

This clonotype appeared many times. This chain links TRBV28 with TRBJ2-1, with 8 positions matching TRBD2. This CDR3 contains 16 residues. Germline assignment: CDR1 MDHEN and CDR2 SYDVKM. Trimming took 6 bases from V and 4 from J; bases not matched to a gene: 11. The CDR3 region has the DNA TGTGCCAGCAGCCCAACCGGGACTAGAGTTTACAATGAGCAGTTCTTC. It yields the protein CASSPTGTRVYNEQFF.

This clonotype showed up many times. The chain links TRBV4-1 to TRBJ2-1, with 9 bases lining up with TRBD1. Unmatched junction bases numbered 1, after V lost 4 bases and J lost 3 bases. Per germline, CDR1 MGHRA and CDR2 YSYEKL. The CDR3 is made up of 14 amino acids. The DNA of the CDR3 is TGCGCCAGCAGCCCGGACAGGGGCTACAATGAGCAGTTCTTC. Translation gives CASSPDRGYNEQFF.

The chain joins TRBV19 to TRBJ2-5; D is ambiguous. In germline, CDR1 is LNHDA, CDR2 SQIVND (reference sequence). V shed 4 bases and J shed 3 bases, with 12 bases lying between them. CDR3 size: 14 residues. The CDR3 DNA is TGTGCCAGTAGTAGACTGGACGGAGAAGAGACCCAGTACTTC. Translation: CASSRLDGEETQYF.

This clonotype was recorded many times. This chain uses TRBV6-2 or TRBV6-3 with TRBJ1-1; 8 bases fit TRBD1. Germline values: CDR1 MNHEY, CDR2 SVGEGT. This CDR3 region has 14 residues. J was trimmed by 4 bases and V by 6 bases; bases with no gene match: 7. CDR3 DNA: TGTGCCAGCAGCTGGACAGGGAAGGGCACTGAAGCTTTCTTT. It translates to CASSWTGKGTEAFF.

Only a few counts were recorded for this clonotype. The CDR3 DNA is TGTGCCACCAGCAGAGATCGGAGGAGGTCCCCCTACAATGAGCAGTTCTTC. Translation gives CATSRDRRRSPYNEQFF. V gene TRBV15 combines with J gene TRBJ2-1; D is possibly TRBD2 (5 bases). CDR1 is LNHNV and CDR2 is YYDKDF in the germline V gene (reference sequence). V gave up 0 bases and J gave up 2 bases, with 14 bases separating them. This CDR3 has 17 residues.

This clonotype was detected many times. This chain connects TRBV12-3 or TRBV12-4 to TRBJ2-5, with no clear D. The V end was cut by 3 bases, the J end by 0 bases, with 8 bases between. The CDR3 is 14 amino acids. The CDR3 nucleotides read TGTGCCAGCAGTTTTGTGCTCTACCAAGAGACCCAGTACTTC. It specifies CASSFVLYQETQYF.

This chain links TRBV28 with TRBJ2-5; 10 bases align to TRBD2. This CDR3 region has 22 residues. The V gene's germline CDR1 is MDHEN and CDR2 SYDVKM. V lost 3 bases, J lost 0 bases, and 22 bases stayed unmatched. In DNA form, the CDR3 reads TGTGCCAGCAGTTTGGACAGCTTCCGTGGGAGTGATAGCGGGAGGCACCAAGAGACCCAGTACTTC. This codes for CASSLDSFRGSDSGRHQETQYF.

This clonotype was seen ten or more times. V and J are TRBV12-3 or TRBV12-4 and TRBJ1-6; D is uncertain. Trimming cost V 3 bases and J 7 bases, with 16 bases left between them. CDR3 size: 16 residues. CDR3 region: CASSFSRSLGNSPLHF. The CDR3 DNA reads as TGTGCCAGCAGTTTTTCTAGGAGTTTGGGGAATTCACCCCTCCACTTT.

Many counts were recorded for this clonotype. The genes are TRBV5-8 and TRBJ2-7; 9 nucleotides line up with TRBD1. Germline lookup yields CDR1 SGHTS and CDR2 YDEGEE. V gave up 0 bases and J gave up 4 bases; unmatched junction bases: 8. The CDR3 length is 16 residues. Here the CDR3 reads CASSLGDREEGYEQYF. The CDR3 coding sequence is TGTGCCAGCAGCTTGGGGGACAGGGAGGAGGGATACGAGCAGTACTTC.

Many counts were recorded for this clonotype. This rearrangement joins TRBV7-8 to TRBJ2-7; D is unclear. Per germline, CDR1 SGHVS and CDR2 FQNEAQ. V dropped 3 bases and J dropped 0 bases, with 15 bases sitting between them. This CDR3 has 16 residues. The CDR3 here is CASSLLADQSSYEQYF. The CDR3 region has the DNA TGTGCCAGCAGCTTGTTGGCAGACCAGAGCTCCTACGAGCAGTACTTC.

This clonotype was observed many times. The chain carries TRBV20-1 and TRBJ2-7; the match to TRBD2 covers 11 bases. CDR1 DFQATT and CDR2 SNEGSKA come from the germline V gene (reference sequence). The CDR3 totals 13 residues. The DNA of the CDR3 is TGCAGCGCGACTAGCGGGGCCTCCTACGAGCAGTACTTC. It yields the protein CSATSGASYEQYF.

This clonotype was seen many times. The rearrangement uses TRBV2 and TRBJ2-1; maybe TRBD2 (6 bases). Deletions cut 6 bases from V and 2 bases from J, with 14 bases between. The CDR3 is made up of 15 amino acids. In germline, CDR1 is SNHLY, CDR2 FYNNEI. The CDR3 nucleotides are TGTGCCAGCAGAGAGACCGGGAGTCCCTACAATGAGCAGTTCTTC. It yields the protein CASRETGSPYNEQFF.

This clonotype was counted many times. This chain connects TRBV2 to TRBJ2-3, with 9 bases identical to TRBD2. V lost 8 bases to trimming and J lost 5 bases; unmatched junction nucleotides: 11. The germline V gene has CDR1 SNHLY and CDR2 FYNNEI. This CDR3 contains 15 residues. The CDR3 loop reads CASRSSGGGEDTQYF. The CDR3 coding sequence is TGTGCCAGCCGATCCTCGGGCGGGGGGGAAGATACGCAGTATTTT.

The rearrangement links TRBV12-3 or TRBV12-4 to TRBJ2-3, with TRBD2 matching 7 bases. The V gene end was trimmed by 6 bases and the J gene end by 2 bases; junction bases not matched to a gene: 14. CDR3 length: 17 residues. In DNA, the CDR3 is TGTGCCAGCAGCTCCCGCGGGGGAGGGGCCTTCACAGATACGCAGTATTTT. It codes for CASSSRGGGAFTDTQYF.

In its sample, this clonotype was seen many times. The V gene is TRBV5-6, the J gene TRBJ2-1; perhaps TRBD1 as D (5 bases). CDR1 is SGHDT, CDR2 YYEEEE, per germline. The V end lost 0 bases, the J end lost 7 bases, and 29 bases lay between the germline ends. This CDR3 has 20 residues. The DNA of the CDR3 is TGTGCCAGCAGCTTGGCCCTTGGTTTCTTGGGGCCTGAACGGGTTAATGAGCAGTTCTTC. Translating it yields CASSLALGFLGPERVNEQFF.

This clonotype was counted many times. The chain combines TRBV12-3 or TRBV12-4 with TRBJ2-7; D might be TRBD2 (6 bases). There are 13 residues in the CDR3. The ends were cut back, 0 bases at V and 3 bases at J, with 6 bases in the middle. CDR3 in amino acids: CASSLAGLYEQYF. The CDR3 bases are TGTGCCAGCAGTTTAGCGGGACTCTACGAGCAGTACTTC.

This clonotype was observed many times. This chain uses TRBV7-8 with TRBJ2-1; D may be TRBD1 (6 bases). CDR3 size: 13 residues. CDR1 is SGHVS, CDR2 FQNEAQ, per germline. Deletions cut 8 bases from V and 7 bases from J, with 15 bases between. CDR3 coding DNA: TGTGCCAGCGATGCAGGGGTGGAGAATGAGCAGTTCTTC. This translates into CASDAGVENEQFF.

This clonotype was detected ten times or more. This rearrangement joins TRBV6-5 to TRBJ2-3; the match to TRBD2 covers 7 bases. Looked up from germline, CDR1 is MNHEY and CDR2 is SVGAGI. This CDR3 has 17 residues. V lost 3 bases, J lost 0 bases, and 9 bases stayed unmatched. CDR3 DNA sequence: TGTGCCAGCAGTTATTTCCTTCCTAGCGGAAGCACAGATACGCAGTATTTT. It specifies CASSYFLPSGSTDTQYF.